This TCR beta chain was identified in a study of cytomegalovirus exposure and HLA in healthy donors. Primers: 60 Vbeta forward and 13 Jbeta reverse. Produced via immunoSEQ multiplex PCR; TCRdb's table is partial and in-frame only. Found here are under 85,000 clones, about four fifths of them singletons; the top ten hold 4% to 5.5%. CDR1 MNHEY and CDR2 SVGAGI come from the germline V gene. This CDR3 is built from 15 residues. The V gene lost 9 bases and the J gene lost 4 bases, with 19 bases spanning the gap. The source material was PBMCs. The rearrangement links TRBV6-5 to TRBJ1-5, with D maybe TRBD1 (5 bases). This receptor was taken from a woman in her 30s in good health and CMV-seronegative. CDR3 in DNA: TGTGCCAGTCAGATTGGACAAGGACTAAATCAGCCCCAGCATTTT. Protein: CASQIGQGLNQPQHF.